Shown below are 19 T cell receptor beta chains from a single sample sequenced in a study of OX40 agonist ivuxolimab in advanced cancers. The assay was immunoSEQ multiplex PCR, and TCRdb's table has in-frame clones only and misses some. The sample includes about 51,000 clones, about nine tenths of them seen just once. The material sequenced was CD4+ or CD8+ T cells sorted from blood, taken in a trial of the OX40 agonist ivuxolimab. The receptors stem from an adult with an advanced solid tumor such as melanoma, head and neck, liver or kidney cancer.

The genes are TRBV7-6 and TRBJ2-7, with 7 bases lining up with TRBD1. The CDR3 totals 14 residues. The trim removed 5 bases at V and 5 bases at J, leaving 9 bases unmatched. Germline V gene sequence: CDR1 SGHVS, CDR2 FNYEAQ. CDR3 sequence reads: CASSLDRIQNEQYF. The CDR3 DNA sequence: TGTGCCAGCAGCCTGGACAGGATCCAGAACGAGCAGTACTTC.

The chain links TRBV9 to TRBJ1-6; a weak D match, TRBD1 (5 bases). The CDR3 covers 12 residues. CDR1 and CDR2 (germline): SGDLS, YYNGEE. V was shortened by 3 bases and J by 15 bases, with 13 bases between the two germline ends. CDR3 in amino acids: CASSGPRGHLHF. The CDR3 nucleotides read TGTGCCAGCAGCGGGCCTCGAGGACACCTCCACTTT. Full variable domain (remainder filled in from reference TRBV9 and TRBJ1-6): DSGVTQTPKHLITATGQRVTLRCSPRSGDLSVYWYQQSLDQGLQFLIQYYNGEERAKGNILERFSAQQFPDLHSELNLSSLELGDSALYFCASSGPRGHLHFGNGTRLTVT.

The chain carries TRBV27 and TRBJ1-3, with D unclear. V lost 7 bases and J lost 1, with 5 bases in between. Germline V gene sequence: CDR1 MNHEY, CDR2 SMNVEV (reference sequence). The CDR3 spans 12 residues. In DNA form, the CDR3 reads TGTGCCAGCAAAGGTTCTGGAAACACCATATATTTT. This translates into CASKGSGNTIYF.

A single count supports this clone. Because the CDR3's place on the DNA is in doubt, the DNA is left out and the CDR3 is given as listed by TCRdb. Other nucleotide sequences from this sample produce the same CDR3. The V and J genes are TRBV7-3 and TRBJ1-1; the table's D call, TRBD1, was not checked against the DNA. In germline, CDR1 is SGHTA, CDR2 FQGTGA. The CDR3 has 15 residues if both end residues are counted. The CDR3 sequence is CASSLTFGHGTEAFF.

The CDR3 DNA follows: TGTGCCAGCAGCTTACAGGGCAGGGGAAACACCATATATTTT. Its protein product is CASSLQGRGNTIYF. V is TRBV7-8 and J is TRBJ1-3; a weak D match, TRBD1 (5 bases). This CDR3 has 14 residues. V lost 2 bases and J lost 4, with 9 bases in between. Germline V CDR1 and CDR2: SGHVS, FQNEAQ.

The gene calls are TRBV6-1 and TRBJ1-4; D ambiguous. Per the germline V gene, CDR1 is MNHNS and CDR2 is SASEGT. V was shortened by 6 bases and J by 4 bases, with 9 bases between the two germline ends. The CDR3 spans 13 residues. The CDR3 DNA sequence: TGTGCCAGCAGCCGGTGGTTTAATGAAAAACTGTTTTTT. It encodes CASSRWFNEKLFF.

The V and J genes are TRBV7-3 and TRBJ2-1; 13 bases match TRBD2. With V trimmed by 3 bases and J by 10 bases, 12 bases remained unmatched. The CDR3 covers 17 residues. Germline V gene sequence: CDR1 SGHTA, CDR2 FQGTGA. DNA for the CDR3: TGTGCCAGCAGCTTTCTTAATGTCGGGACTAGCGGGACGGAGCAGTTCTTC. It specifies CASSFLNVGTSGTEQFF.

This chain links TRBV14 with TRBJ2-1; 8 nucleotides match TRBD1. The germline V gene encodes CDR1 SGHDN and CDR2 FVKESK. J was trimmed by 5 bases and V by 6 bases; bases with no gene match: 6. The CDR3 runs to 14 residues. CDR3: CASRGTGLDNEQFF. The CDR3 DNA is TGTGCCAGCAGAGGGACAGGTCTCGACAATGAGCAGTTCTTC.

CDR3 sequence (DNA): TGTGCCAGCAGCTACGCGGGTTCGGATACGCAGTATTTT. It is translated as CASSYAGSDTQYF. The chain employs TRBV25-1 and TRBJ2-3, with a possible D match to TRBD2 (5 bases). Between the trimmed V and J ends, which lost 6 bases and 6 bases, there was a span of 13 bases. The CDR3 totals 13 residues. Germline V lookup: CDR1 MGHDK, CDR2 SYGVNS.

DNA for the CDR3: TGTGCCAGTAGTATAGGGCGGGAGGGCCTGAGCAATGAGCAGTTCTTC. Translated: CASSIGREGLSNEQFF. This chain connects TRBV19 to TRBJ2-1, with 9 bases fitting TRBD2. The CDR3 runs to 16 residues. The germline V gene has CDR1 LNHDA and CDR2 SQIVND (reference sequence). V was pared by 1 base and J by 6 bases, with 7 bases of the junction left unmatched.

This clone was recorded once. The chain combines TRBV6-6 with TRBJ2-3; D remains ambiguous. The CDR3 length is 11 residues. Per germline, CDR1 MNHNY and CDR2 SVGAGI (reference sequence). V dropped 6 bases and J dropped 2 bases, with 3 bases sitting between them. The DNA for the CDR3 is TGTGCCAGCAGGACCACAGATACGCAGTATTTT. Its translation is CASRTTDTQYF.

V gene TRBV7-3 combines with J gene TRBJ2-4; 8 nucleotides agree with TRBD1. The V and J ends lost 4 bases and 6 bases, in that order; junction bases with no gene match: 2. The CDR3 sequence is 13 residues long. In germline, CDR1 is SGHTA, CDR2 FQGTGA. CDR3 region: CASSSDRANIQYF. The CDR3 DNA is TGTGCCAGCAGCTCGGACAGGGCAAACATTCAGTACTTC.

The chain couples TRBV5-6 to TRBJ2-1; TRBD2 agrees at 9 bases. The length of the CDR3 is 15 residues. Germline CDR1 and CDR2: SGHDT and YYEEEE. The V and J ends lost 4 bases and 5 bases, in that order; junction bases with no gene match: 7. CDR3: CASSRPGLADNEQFF. In DNA form, the CDR3 reads TGTGCCAGCAGCCGTCCGGGACTAGCAGACAATGAGCAGTTCTTC.

The chain links TRBV28 to TRBJ1-5; the D gene is possibly TRBD1 (6 bases). The V end was cut by 1 base, the J end by 2 bases, with 12 bases between. CDR1 and CDR2 from the germline V gene are MDHEN and SYDVKM. This CDR3 spans 16 amino acids. The CDR3 nucleotides are TGTGCCAGCAGTTTATTCCCGGGGGCGGGCAATCAGCCCCAGCATTTT. Amino acids: CASSLFPGAGNQPQHF.

The chain couples TRBV20-1 to TRBJ1-2; D remains ambiguous. The CDR3 consists of 9 residues. CDR1 and CDR2 from the germline V gene are DFQATT and SNEGSKA (reference sequence). The V end lost 3 bases, the J end lost 6 bases, and 2 bases lay between the germline ends. Written as DNA, the CDR3 is TGCAGTGCTAGTAATGGCTACACCTTC. It yields the protein CSASNGYTF.

V usage is TRBV9 and J usage is TRBJ2-7; no clear D. The CDR3 is 16 amino acids. Trimming removed 3 bases at V and 0 bases at J, with 16 bases between. The germline V gene has CDR1 SGDLS and CDR2 YYNGEE. CDR3 in DNA: TGTGCCAGCAGCGCTATTCTGAGGCAGACCTCCTACGAGCAGTACTTC. Amino acid sequence: CASSAILRQTSYEQYF. The full variable domain, completed using reference TRBV9 and TRBJ2-7, is DSGVTQTPKHLITATGQRVTLRCSPRSGDLSVYWYQQSLDQGLQFLIQYYNGEERAKGNILERFSAQQFPDLHSELNLSSLELGDSALYFCASSAILRQTSYEQYFGPGTRLTVT.

The chain is built from TRBV7-6 and TRBJ2-7; D is possibly TRBD2 (6 bases). The V gene's germline CDR1 is SGHVS and CDR2 FNYEAQ. The CDR3 is made up of 16 amino acids. The V and J ends lost 0 bases and 2 bases respectively, with 14 bases between them. The CDR3 sequence is CASSLAMTSGTYEQYF. The CDR3 DNA follows: TGTGCCAGCAGCTTAGCGATGACTAGTGGAACCTACGAGCAGTACTTC.

This chain links TRBV28 with TRBJ1-4; 7 bases are shared with TRBD1. The J segment lost 7 bases and the V segment lost 5 bases, leaving 7 bases of the junction unmatched. The CDR3 runs 14 residues. The germline CDR1 and CDR2 sequences are MDHEN and SYDVKM. The CDR3: CASSPRQGGEKLFF. CDR3 DNA: TGTGCCAGCAGTCCCCGACAGGGTGGTGAAAAACTGTTTTTT.

The chain carries TRBV18 and TRBJ1-5; no definite D call. The CDR3 spans 13 residues. CDR1 is KGHSH, CDR2 LQKENI, per germline. Trimming left V 2 bases short and J 1 base short, with 3 bases between. The DNA for the CDR3 is TGTGCCAGCTCACCAAACAGCAATCAGCCCCAGCATTTT. Its translation is CASSPNSNQPQHF.